This TCR beta chain was obtained from a study of blood T cells in healthy people across ages. The CDR3 is 20 amino acids. In germline, CDR1 is LGHNA, CDR2 YSLEER. V was clipped by 0 bases and J by 0 bases, with 21 bases between them. Using a J-beta primer mix together with a sample-barcoded 5' primer, a second PCR was run for 7 to 11 cycles. TCRdb independently ran MiXCR on the 5' RACE reads; one entry per CDR3 protein. The sample contains some 930,000 distinct CDR3 sequences, almost 30% of which appear only once. These same records also appear under a second study, on T cells of mothers and their children.

Material: blood. The receptor's source is a woman between 40 and 50 years old in good health. V gene TRBV4-3 combines with J gene TRBJ2-4; D unresolved. CDR3 in DNA: TGCGCCAGCAGCCAAGATAGGCTCTGGGCCGCCCAAGGAGCCAAAAACATTCAGTACTTC. Translation: CASSQDRLWAAQGAKNIQYF.